This T cell receptor beta chain comes out of a study of vaccination effects on CD4 cells after COVID-19. Comment on this clone: Its antigen is currently unknown.

Trimming removed 5 bases from V and 2 bases from J, with 18 bases in between. Germline-derived CDR1 and CDR2 are SGHTA and FQGTGA. This CDR3 comprises 17 residues. Viral peptide pool expansion of antigen-specific CD4+ T cells preceded sequencing in the ViraFEST assay. CD4+ T cell isolation took place after nine to eleven days of culture. Vaccinees lacked prior SARS-CoV-2 infection and tested negative for nucleocapsid antibodies. Replacing half the medium with IL-2 medium was done on days 3 and 7. Whole-study findings and limits: Only a few convalescent patients and no early post-infection timepoints featured in the study. Clones arising from infection and from vaccination showed marked clonal contraction late after vaccination.

Clones were sequenced by immunoSEQ multiplex PCR, and TCRdb holds only the in-frame ones, with some missing. The data contain tens of thousands of clones, over 65% of them singletons. The chain uses TRBV7-3 and TRBJ2-2, with D possibly TRBD1 on 6 matching bases. The TCR originated in a human donor who received a COVID-19 vaccine. Sample: CD4+ T cells from PBMCs cultured with HCoV-OC43 spike peptides, taken before COVID-19 vaccination. Stated subset: HCoV-OC43 spike overlapping peptide pool stimulation. CDR3 in amino acids: CASSPQTGLLNTGELFF. The DNA of the CDR3 is TGTGCCAGCAGCCCCCAAACAGGGCTCCTCAACACCGGGGAGCTGTTTTTT.